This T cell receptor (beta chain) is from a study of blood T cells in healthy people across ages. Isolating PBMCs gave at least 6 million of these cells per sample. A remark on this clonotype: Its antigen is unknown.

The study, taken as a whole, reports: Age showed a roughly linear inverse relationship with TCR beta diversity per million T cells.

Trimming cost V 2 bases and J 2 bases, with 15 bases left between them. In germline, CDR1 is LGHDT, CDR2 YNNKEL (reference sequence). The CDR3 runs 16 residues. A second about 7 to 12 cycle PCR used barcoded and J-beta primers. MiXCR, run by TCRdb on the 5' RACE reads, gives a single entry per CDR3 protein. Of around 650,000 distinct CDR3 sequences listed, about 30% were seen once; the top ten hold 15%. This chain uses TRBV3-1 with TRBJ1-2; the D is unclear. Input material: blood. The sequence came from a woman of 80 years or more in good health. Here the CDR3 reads CASSQPYKGVNYGYTF. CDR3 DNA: TGTGCCAGCAGCCAACCTTACAAGGGTGTCAACTATGGCTACACCTTC. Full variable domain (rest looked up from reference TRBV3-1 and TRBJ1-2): DTAVSQTPKYLVTQMGNDKSIKCEQNLGHDTMYWYKQDSKKFLKIMFSYNNKELIINETVPNRFSPKSPDKAHLNLHINSLELGDSAVYFCASSQPYKGVNYGYTFGSGTRLTVV.